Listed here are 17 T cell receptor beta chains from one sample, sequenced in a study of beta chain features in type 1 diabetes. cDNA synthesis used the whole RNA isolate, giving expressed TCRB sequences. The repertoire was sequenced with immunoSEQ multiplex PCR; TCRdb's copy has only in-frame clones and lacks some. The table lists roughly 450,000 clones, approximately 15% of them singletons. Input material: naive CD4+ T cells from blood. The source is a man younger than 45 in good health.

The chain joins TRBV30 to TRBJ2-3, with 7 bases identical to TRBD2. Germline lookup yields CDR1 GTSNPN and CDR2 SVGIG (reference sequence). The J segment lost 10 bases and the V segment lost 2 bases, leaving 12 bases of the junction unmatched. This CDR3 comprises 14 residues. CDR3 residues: CAWSSLAAGGAQYF. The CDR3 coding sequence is TGTGCCTGGAGTTCTCTAGCGGCCGGGGGAGCGCAGTATTTT.

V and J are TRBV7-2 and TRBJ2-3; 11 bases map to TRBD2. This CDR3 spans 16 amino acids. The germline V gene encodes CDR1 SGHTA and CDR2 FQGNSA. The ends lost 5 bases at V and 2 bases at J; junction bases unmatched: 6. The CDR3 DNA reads TGTGCCAGCAGCCCCGGGACTAGCGGCTTCACAGATACGCAGTATTTT. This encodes CASSPGTSGFTDTQYF.

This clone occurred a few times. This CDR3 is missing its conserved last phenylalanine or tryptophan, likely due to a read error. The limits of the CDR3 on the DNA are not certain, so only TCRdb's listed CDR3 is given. The CDR3 spells CASSKASRS. The V call is TRBV21-1, the J call TRBJ1-4. TRBV21-1 is classified as a pseudogene. With termini counted, the CDR3 has 9 amino acids.

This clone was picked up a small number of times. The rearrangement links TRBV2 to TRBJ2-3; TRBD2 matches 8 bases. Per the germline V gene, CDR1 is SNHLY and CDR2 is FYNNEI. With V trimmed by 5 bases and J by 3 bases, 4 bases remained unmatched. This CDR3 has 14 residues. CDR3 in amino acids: CASSLLAETDTQYF. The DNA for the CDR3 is TGTGCCAGCAGTCTACTAGCGGAGACAGATACGCAGTATTTT.

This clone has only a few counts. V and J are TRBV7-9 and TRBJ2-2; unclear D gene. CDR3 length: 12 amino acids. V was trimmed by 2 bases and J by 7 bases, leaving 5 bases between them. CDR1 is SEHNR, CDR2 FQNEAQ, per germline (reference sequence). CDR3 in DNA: TGTGCCAGCAGCTTACATGGCGGGGAGCTGTTTTTT. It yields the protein CASSLHGGELFF.

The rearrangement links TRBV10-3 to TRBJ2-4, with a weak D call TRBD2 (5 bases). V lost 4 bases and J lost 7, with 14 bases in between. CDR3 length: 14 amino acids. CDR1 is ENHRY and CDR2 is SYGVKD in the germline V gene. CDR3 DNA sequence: TGTGCCATCAGTGTCTCGGACTCCGCGAACATTCAGTACTTC. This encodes CAISVSDSANIQYF.

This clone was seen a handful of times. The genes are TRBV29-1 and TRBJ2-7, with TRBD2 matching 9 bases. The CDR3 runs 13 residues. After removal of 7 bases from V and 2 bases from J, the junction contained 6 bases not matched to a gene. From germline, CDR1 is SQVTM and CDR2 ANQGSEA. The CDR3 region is CSARASGAYEQYF. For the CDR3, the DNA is TGCAGCGCTCGGGCTAGCGGGGCCTACGAGCAGTACTTC.

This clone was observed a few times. The CDR3 loop reads CSVLRAGMRETQYF. The DNA of the CDR3 is TGCAGCGTCCTACGGGCGGGGATGCGAGAGACCCAGTACTTC. V is TRBV29-1 and J is TRBJ2-5; possible D gene TRBD2, 6 bases. The CDR3 consists of 14 residues. V lost 6 bases and J lost 4, with 18 bases in between. Germline loops: CDR1 SQVTM, CDR2 ANQGSEA.

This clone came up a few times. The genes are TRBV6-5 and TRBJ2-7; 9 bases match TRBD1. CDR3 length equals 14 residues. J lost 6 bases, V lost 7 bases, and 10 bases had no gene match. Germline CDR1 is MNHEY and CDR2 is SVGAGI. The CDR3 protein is CASKRTGESIEQYV. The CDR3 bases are TGTGCCAGCAAGCGGACAGGGGAGAGTATCGAGCAGTACGTC.

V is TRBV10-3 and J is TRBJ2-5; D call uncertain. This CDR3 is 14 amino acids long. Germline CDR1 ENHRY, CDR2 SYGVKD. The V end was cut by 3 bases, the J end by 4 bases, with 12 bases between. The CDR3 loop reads CAISDPRVAETQYF. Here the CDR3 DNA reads TGTGCCATCAGTGACCCCCGGGTAGCAGAGACCCAGTACTTC.

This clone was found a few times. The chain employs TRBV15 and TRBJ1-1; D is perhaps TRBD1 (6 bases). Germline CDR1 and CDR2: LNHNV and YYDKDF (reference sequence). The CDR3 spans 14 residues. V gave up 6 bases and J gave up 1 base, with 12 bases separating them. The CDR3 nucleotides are TGTGCCACCAGAAAGGGACAAGCGAACACTGAAGCTTTCTTT. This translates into CATRKGQANTEAFF.

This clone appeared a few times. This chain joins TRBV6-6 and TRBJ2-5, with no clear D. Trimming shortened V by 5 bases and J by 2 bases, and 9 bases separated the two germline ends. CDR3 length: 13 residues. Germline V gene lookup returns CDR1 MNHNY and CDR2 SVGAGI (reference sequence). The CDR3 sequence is CASSQRLQETQYF. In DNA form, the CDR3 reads TGTGCCAGCAGTCAGCGCCTTCAAGAGACCCAGTACTTC.

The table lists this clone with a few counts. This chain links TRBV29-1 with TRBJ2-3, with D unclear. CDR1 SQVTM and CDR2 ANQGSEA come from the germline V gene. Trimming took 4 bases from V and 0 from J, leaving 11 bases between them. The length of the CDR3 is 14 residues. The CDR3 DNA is TGCAGCGTTGCCAGAGGTACTAGCACAGATACGCAGTATTTT. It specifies CSVARGTSTDTQYF.

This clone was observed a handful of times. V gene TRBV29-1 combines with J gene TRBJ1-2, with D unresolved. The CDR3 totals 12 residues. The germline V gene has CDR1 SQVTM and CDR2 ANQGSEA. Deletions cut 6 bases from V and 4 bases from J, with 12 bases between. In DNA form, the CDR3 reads TGCAGCGTAACACAGATGACCTATGGCTACACCTTC. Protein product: CSVTQMTYGYTF.

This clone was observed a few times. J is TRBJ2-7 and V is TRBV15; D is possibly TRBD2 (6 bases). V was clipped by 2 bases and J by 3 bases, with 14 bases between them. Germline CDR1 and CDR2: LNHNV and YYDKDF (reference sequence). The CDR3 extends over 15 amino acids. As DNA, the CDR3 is TGTGCCACCAGCAGATCCAGAGGGACTCTCTACGAGCAGTACTTC. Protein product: CATSRSRGTLYEQYF. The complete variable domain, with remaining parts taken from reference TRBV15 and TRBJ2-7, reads DAMVIQNPRYQVTQFGKPVTLSCSQTLNHNVMYWYQQKSSQAPKLLFHYYDKDFNNEADTPDNFQSRRPNTSFCFLDIRSPGLGDTAMYLCATSRSRGTLYEQYFGPGTRLTVT.

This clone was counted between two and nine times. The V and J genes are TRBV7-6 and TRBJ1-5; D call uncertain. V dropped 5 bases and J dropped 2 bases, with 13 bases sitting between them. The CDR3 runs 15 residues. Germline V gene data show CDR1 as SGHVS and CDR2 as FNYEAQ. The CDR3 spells CASSRDRGRNQPQHF. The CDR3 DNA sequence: TGTGCCAGCAGCCGAGACCGGGGTCGCAATCAGCCCCAGCATTTT.

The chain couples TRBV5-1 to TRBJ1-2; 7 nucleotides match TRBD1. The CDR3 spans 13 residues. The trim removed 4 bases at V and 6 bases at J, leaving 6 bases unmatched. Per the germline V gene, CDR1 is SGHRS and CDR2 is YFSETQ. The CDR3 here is CASSPQGVDGYTF. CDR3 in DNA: TGCGCCAGCAGCCCCCAGGGGGTAGATGGCTACACCTTC.